Listed here are 29 T cell receptor beta chains from one sample, sequenced in a study of blood T cell repertoires in COVID-19. Sequenced by immunoSEQ multiplex PCR; TCRdb stores in-frame clones only, minus some. The sample consists of roughly 380,000 clones, 89% of them appearing once. Sequenced sample: peripheral blood. The receptors shown here come from a woman between 35 and 50 years old with COVID-19, enrolled during active disease.

This clone showed up just once. The chain is built from TRBV7-3 and TRBJ2-2; a possible D gene is TRBD1 (6 bases). CDR1 and CDR2 from the germline V gene are SGHTA and FQGTGA. Trimming cost V 3 bases and J 5 bases, with 7 bases left between them. CDR3 length: 13 residues. CDR3 residues: CASSFTGTGELFF. CDR3 in DNA: TGTGCCAGCAGCTTTACAGGGACCGGGGAGCTGTTTTTT.

The rearrangement links TRBV10-3 to TRBJ1-4, with TRBD1 matching over 9 bases. Trimming at V came to 3 bases and at J to 3 bases, leaving 8 bases not matched to a gene. Germline lookup yields CDR1 ENHRY and CDR2 SYGVKD. This CDR3 is 17 amino acids long. The CDR3 bases are TGTGCCATCAGTGACTACAGGGGGCGGTCGGCTAATGAAAAACTGTTTTTT. It encodes CAISDYRGRSANEKLFF.

The chain couples TRBV21-1 to TRBJ1-5. TRBV21-1 is flagged as a pseudogene. CDR3 size: 10 residues. CDR3 protein: CAILNQPQHF. CDR3 coding DNA: TGTGCCATTCTAAATCAGCCCCAGCATTTT.

The chain uses TRBV27 and TRBJ2-7; D unclear. CDR1 is MNHEY, CDR2 SMNVEV, per germline (reference sequence). The CDR3 spans 13 residues. Deletions cut 0 bases from V and 3 bases from J, with 6 bases between. The CDR3 reads CASSLSVFYEQYF. CDR3 nucleotides: TGTGCCAGCAGTTTATCCGTATTCTACGAGCAGTACTTC.

The count of this clone is one. J is TRBJ2-2 and V is TRBV4-1, with 7 bases matching TRBD1. With V trimmed by 2 bases and J by 0 bases, 6 bases remained unmatched. Germline V gives CDR1 MGHRA, CDR2 YSYEKL. The CDR3 length is 17 residues. In DNA, the CDR3 is TGCGCCAGCAGCCAAAGGGCAGGGGGTGCGAACACCGGGGAGCTGTTTTTT. Protein sequence: CASSQRAGGANTGELFF.

This chain connects TRBV28 to TRBJ2-1; TRBD2 matches 8 bases. Trimming removed 7 bases from V and 9 bases from J; junction bases left unmatched: 17. CDR1 and CDR2 (germline): MDHEN, SYDVKM. CDR3 length equals 16 residues. The CDR3 region is CASITSGTRGMREQFF. Here the CDR3 DNA reads TGTGCCAGCATTACCTCTGGGACTAGAGGAATGCGTGAGCAGTTCTTC. Looking up the rest from reference TRBV28 and TRBJ2-1 gives the full variable domain: DVKVTQSSRYLVKRTGEKVFLECVQDMDHENMFWYRQDPGLGLRLIYFSYDVKMKEKGDIPEGYSVSREKKERFSLILESASTNQTSMYLCASITSGTRGMREQFFGPGTRLTVL.

This clone was recorded once. J is TRBJ2-3 and V is TRBV29-1; tentatively, D is TRBD2 (5 bases). The CDR3 is 14 residues long. The ends were cut back, 2 bases at V and 0 bases at J, with 9 bases in the middle. Germline V gene sequence: CDR1 SQVTM, CDR2 ANQGSEA. This CDR3 reads CSVEQAASTDTQYF. For the CDR3, the DNA is TGCAGCGTTGAACAAGCGGCTAGCACAGATACGCAGTATTTT.

The chain uses TRBV10-3 and TRBJ1-6; a possible D gene is TRBD1 (6 bases). CDR3 length equals 13 residues. The germline V and J ends were trimmed by 5 bases and 7 bases, with 9 bases remaining between them. CDR1 is ENHRY, CDR2 SYGVKD, per germline. The CDR3, as DNA: TGTGCCATCAGTCGACAGGTCAATTCACCCCTCCACTTT. Its protein is CAISRQVNSPLHF.

A few counts support this clone. CDR3 sequence: CASSESLLARGYTF. In nucleotides, the CDR3 is TGTGCCAGCAGTGAATCACTTCTTGCCCGTGGCTACACCTTC. V and J are TRBV6-1 and TRBJ1-2; D unresolved. The CDR3 has 14 amino acids. CDR1 is MNHNS and CDR2 is SASEGT in the germline V gene. V dropped 2 bases and J dropped 7 bases, with 14 bases sitting between them.

The chain uses TRBV12-3 or TRBV12-4 and TRBJ2-1; possible D gene TRBD1, 6 bases. V lost 4 bases to trimming and J lost 12 bases, with 10 bases between them. The CDR3 contains 11 residues. CDR3 region: CASSYRTAQFF. CDR3 nucleotide sequence: TGTGCCAGCAGTTATAGGACAGCGCAGTTCTTC.

The rearrangement uses TRBV28 and TRBJ1-6, with D perhaps TRBD1 (5 bases). Germline V gene lookup returns CDR1 MDHEN and CDR2 SYDVKM. V was cut by 6 bases and J by 5 bases, with 14 bases left in between. This CDR3 comprises 15 residues. In nucleotides, the CDR3 is TGTGCCAGCAGACATTCGACAGATAATAATTCACCCCTCCACTTT. Encoded protein: CASRHSTDNNSPLHF.

This clone was counted once. V is TRBV6-5 and J is TRBJ1-5; weak D call: TRBD1 (6 bases). Germline loops: CDR1 MNHEY, CDR2 SVGAGI. CDR3 length equals 14 residues. V was trimmed by 7 bases and J by 6 bases, leaving 16 bases between them. In DNA, the CDR3 is TGTGCCAGCACCCTAGGGGGAGCGACTCAGCCCCAGCATTTT. Its translation: CASTLGGATQPQHF.

The chain is built from TRBV19 and TRBJ1-6, with 8 bases identical to TRBD1. The length of the CDR3 is 16 residues. Germline V gene data show CDR1 as LNHDA and CDR2 as SQIVND (reference sequence). V was pared by 7 bases and J by 11 bases, with 16 bases of the junction left unmatched. The DNA for the CDR3 is TGTGCCAGTACCTCTCCGTCAGGGGGCGAGGGGCCACCCCTCCACTTT. Protein: CASTSPSGGEGPPLHF.

The chain employs TRBV19 and TRBJ1-6, with D perhaps TRBD1 (5 bases). Trimming removed 3 bases from V and 10 bases from J, with 19 bases in between. The CDR3 has 16 residues. Germline values: CDR1 LNHDA, CDR2 SQIVND (reference sequence). DNA for the CDR3: TGTGCCAGTAGTATGGAAGGCGGCAGGGCGTTCTCACCCCTCCACTTT. Protein: CASSMEGGRAFSPLHF.

The gene calls are TRBV30 and TRBJ2-1, with D maybe TRBD2 (6 bases). Trimming stripped 1 base from V and 3 bases from J, with 10 bases between. In germline, CDR1 is GTSNPN, CDR2 SVGIG (reference sequence). This CDR3 has 14 amino acids. CDR3 in DNA: TGTGCCTGGAGTGGGTTAGCGGTCTACAATGAGCAGTTCTTC. This sequence encodes CAWSGLAVYNEQFF.

The rearrangement uses TRBV5-1 and TRBJ1-1; the match to TRBD1 covers 8 bases. The germline V gene encodes CDR1 SGHRS and CDR2 YFSETQ. The V and J ends lost 0 bases and 3 bases, in that order; junction bases with no gene match: 4. The CDR3 runs 15 residues. CDR3 DNA: TGCGCCAGCAGCTTGGCCGAACAGGGGGACACTGAAGCTTTCTTT. This translates into CASSLAEQGDTEAFF.

V and J are TRBV7-8 and TRBJ1-1; TRBD1 matches at 8 bases. V dropped 1 base and J dropped 4; count of bases not matched to a gene: 2. The germline gives CDR1 SGHVS, CDR2 FQNEAQ. CDR3 length: 14 amino acids. DNA for the CDR3: TGTGCCAGCAGCTTAGGGGACAGGAGCACTGAAGCTTTCTTT. Its translation: CASSLGDRSTEAFF.

This chain connects TRBV6-5 to TRBJ1-1, with 7 bases matching TRBD1. The junction had 7 bases not matched to a gene; V was cut back by 2 bases and J by 1 base. Germline CDR1 reads MNHEY; CDR2 reads SVGAGI. This CDR3 spans 16 amino acids. The CDR3 bases are TGTGCCAGCAGTTACCTCAGACAGGGCCCGAACACTGAAGCTTTCTTT. It codes for CASSYLRQGPNTEAFF.

The sample holds one count of this clone. This chain links TRBV27 with TRBJ2-1; D not resolved. CDR3 length equals 13 residues. Trimming pared 6 bases from V and 6 bases from J, leaving 12 bases between. Germline values: CDR1 MNHEY, CDR2 SMNVEV (reference sequence). In DNA, the CDR3 is TGTGCCAGCAGCTCTTATCTCGGCAATGAGCAGTTCTTC. This translates into CASSSYLGNEQFF.

J is TRBJ1-1 and V is TRBV3-1 (or the pseudogene TRBV3-2); 7 bases are a match to TRBD1. Per the germline V gene, CDR1 is LGHDT and CDR2 is YNNKEL (reference sequence). The CDR3 extends over 15 amino acids. V gave up 1 base and J gave up 1 base; unmatched junction bases: 3. CDR3 DNA sequence: TGTGCCAGCAGCCAAGGAGGGACAGCGAACACTGAAGCTTTCTTT. Translated, it gives CASSQGGTANTEAFF.

The chain couples TRBV27 to TRBJ1-2; a possible D gene is TRBD1 (5 bases). V lost 1 base and J 8 bases, leaving 11 bases between the germline ends. The CDR3 consists of 13 residues. Germline CDR1 and CDR2: MNHEY and SMNVEV (reference sequence). The CDR3 loop reads CASSLFRGLGYTF. CDR3 coding DNA: TGTGCCAGCAGTTTATTTAGGGGTCTAGGCTACACCTTC.

J is TRBJ1-1 and V is TRBV5-4; D ambiguous. Trimming removed 4 bases from V and 1 base from J, with 14 bases in between. The V gene's germline CDR1 is SGHNT and CDR2 YYREEE (reference sequence). This CDR3 has 15 amino acids. In DNA, the CDR3 is TGTGCCAGCAGCCCCCCGTCTAGTGGGAACACTGAAGCTTTCTTT. This translates into CASSPPSSGNTEAFF.

The V and J genes are TRBV5-6 and TRBJ2-1; D is undetermined. Trimming took off 0 bases at V and 8 bases at J, with 6 bases between the two ends. CDR1 and CDR2 from the germline V gene are SGHDT and YYEEEE. This CDR3 comprises 12 residues. The CDR3 DNA reads TGTGCCAGCAGCTTGGTCGGAGATGAGCAGTTCTTC. This gives the protein CASSLVGDEQFF. Supplemented by reference TRBV5-6 and TRBJ2-1, the full variable domain reads DAGVTQSPTHLIKTRGQQVTLRCSPKSGHDTVSWYQQALGQGPQFIFQYYEEEERQRGNFPDRFSGHQFPNYSSELNVNALLLGDSALYLCASSLVGDEQFFGPGTRLTVL.

This chain uses TRBV7-9 with TRBJ2-3, with TRBD1 matching over 7 bases. The CDR3 totals 17 residues. Germline V CDR1 and CDR2: SEHNR, FQNEAQ (reference sequence). V was clipped by 5 bases and J by 0 bases; unmatched bases: 11. The chain's CDR3 is CASSLNTGAVSTDTQYF. CDR3 sequence (DNA): TGTGCCAGCAGCCTAAATACAGGGGCCGTTAGCACAGATACGCAGTATTTT. Full variable domain (outside the CDR3, taken from reference TRBV7-9 and TRBJ2-3): DTGVSQNPRHKITKRGQNVTFRCDPISEHNRLYWYRQTLGQGPEFLTYFQNEAQLEKSRLLSDRFSAERPKGSFSTLEIQRTEQGDSAMYLCASSLNTGAVSTDTQYFGPGTRLTVL.

The rearrangement uses TRBV19 and TRBJ2-7; tentative D call: TRBD2 (5 bases). This CDR3 contains 15 residues. Trimming pared 0 bases from V and 1 base from J, leaving 10 bases between. Germline CDR1 is LNHDA and CDR2 is SQIVND (reference sequence). The CDR3 here is CASSIEARRSYEQYF. The CDR3 region has the DNA TGTGCCAGTAGTATAGAGGCGCGGAGGTCCTACGAGCAGTACTTC.

The CDR3 coding sequence is TGTGCCAGCAGCCTCAAGCTGAACTATGGCTACACCTTC. It specifies CASSLKLNYGYTF. The chain joins TRBV7-2 to TRBJ1-2, with D uncertain. Looked up from germline, CDR1 is SGHTA and CDR2 is FQGNSA. The CDR3 is 13 amino acids. With 5 bases removed from V and 2 bases from J, the gap between germline ends came to 9 bases.

The CDR3 reads CASSLKRTTGRWVNEQYF. CDR3 in DNA: TGTGCCAGCAGTTTAAAACGCACGACAGGGAGGTGGGTAAACGAGCAGTACTTC. The J gene is TRBJ2-7, the V gene TRBV27, with D possibly matching TRBD1 (7 bases). This CDR3 contains 18 residues. V lost 2 bases, J lost 5 bases, and 25 bases lay in between. Germline CDR1 and CDR2: MNHEY and SMNVEV (reference sequence).

This clone has only one observation. This chain uses TRBV9 with TRBJ2-2; 10 nucleotides line up with TRBD2. Germline V gives CDR1 SGDLS, CDR2 YYNGEE. V was clipped by 4 bases and J by 1 base; unmatched bases: 4. This CDR3 has 16 residues. The CDR3 DNA sequence: TGTGCCAGCAGCTCGAGACTAGCGGGGAACACCGGGGAGCTGTTTTTT. Its protein is CASSSRLAGNTGELFF.

The chain couples TRBV29-1 to TRBJ2-2; TRBD1 matches 9 bases. Trimming took 7 bases from V and 7 from J; bases not matched to a gene: 10. The CDR3 extends over 14 amino acids. Looked up from germline, CDR1 is SQVTM and CDR2 is ANQGSEA. The CDR3 region has the DNA TGCAGCGGTCGGAGGGACAGGGACGGCGGGGAGCTGTTTTTT. Its translation: CSGRRDRDGGELFF.